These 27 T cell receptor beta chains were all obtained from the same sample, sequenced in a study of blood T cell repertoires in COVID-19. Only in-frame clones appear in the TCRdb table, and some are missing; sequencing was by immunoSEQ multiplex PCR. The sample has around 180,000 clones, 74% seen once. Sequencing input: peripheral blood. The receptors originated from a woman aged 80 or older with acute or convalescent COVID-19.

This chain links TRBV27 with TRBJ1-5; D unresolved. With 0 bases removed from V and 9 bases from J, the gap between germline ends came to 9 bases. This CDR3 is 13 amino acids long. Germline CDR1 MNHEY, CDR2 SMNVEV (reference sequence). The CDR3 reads CASSLSPLVPQHF. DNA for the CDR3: TGTGCCAGCAGTTTATCCCCTTTAGTGCCCCAGCATTTT.

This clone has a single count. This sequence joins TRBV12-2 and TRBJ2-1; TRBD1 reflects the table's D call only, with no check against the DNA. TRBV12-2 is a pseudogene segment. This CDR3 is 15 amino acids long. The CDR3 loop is CASRSLGGAWDEQFF. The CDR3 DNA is TGTGCAAGTCGCTCATTAGGTGGGGCTTGGGATGAGCAGTTCTTC.

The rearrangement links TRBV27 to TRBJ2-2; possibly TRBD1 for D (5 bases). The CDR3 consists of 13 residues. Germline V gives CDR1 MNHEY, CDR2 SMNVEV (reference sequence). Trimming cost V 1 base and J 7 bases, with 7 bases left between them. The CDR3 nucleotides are TGTGCCAGCAGTTTATTGCAGGGCGGGGAGCTGTTTTTT. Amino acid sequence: CASSLLQGGELFF.

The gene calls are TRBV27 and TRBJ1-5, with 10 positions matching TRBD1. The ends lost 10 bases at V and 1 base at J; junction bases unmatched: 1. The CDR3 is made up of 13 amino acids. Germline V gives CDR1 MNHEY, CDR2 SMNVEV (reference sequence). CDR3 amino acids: CAKGQGSNQPQHF. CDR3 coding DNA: TGTGCCAAGGGACAGGGGAGCAATCAGCCCCAGCATTTT.

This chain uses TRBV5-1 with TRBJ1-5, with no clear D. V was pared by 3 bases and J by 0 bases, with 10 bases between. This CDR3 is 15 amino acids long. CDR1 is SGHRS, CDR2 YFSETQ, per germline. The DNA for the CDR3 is TGCGCCAGCAGCTCGGGATTAGATAGCAATCAGCCCCAGCATTTT. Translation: CASSSGLDSNQPQHF.

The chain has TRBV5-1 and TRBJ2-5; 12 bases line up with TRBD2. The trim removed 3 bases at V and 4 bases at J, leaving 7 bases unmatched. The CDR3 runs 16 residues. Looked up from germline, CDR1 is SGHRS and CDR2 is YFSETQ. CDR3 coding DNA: TGCGCCAGCAGCTCGGGGCTAGCGGGAGGGCCAGAGACCCAGTACTTC. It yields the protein CASSSGLAGGPETQYF.

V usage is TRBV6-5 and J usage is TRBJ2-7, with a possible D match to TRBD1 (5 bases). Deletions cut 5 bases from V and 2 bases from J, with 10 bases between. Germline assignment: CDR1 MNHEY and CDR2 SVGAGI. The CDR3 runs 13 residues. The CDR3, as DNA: TGTGCCAGCAGTCCTGACAGTACCTACGAGCAGTACTTC. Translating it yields CASSPDSTYEQYF.

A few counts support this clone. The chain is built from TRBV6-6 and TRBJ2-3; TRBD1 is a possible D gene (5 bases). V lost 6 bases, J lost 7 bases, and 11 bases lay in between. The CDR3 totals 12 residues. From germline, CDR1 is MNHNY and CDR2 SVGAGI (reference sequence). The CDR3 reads CASRDQGYTQYF. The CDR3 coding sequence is TGTGCCAGCAGAGATCAGGGTTATACGCAGTATTTT.

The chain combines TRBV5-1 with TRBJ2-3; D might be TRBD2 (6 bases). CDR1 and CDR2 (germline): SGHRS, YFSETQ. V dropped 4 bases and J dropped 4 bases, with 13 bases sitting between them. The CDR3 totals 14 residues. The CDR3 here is CASSLGLDSDTQYF. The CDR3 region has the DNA TGCGCCAGCAGCCTGGGACTCGATTCAGATACGCAGTATTTT.

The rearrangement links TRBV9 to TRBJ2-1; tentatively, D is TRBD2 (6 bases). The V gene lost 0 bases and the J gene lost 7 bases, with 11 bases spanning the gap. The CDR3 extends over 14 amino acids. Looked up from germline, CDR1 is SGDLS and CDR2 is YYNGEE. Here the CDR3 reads CASSVVGSLNEQFF. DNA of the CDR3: TGTGCCAGCAGCGTAGTCGGGAGTTTGAATGAGCAGTTCTTC. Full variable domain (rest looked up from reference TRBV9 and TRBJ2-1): DSGVTQTPKHLITATGQRVTLRCSPRSGDLSVYWYQQSLDQGLQFLIQYYNGEERAKGNILERFSAQQFPDLHSELNLSSLELGDSALYFCASSVVGSLNEQFFGPGTRLTVL.

CDR3 DNA sequence: TGCGCCAGCAGCCAAGATCGGGGGGGCCACTATGGCTACACCTTC. This encodes CASSQDRGGHYGYTF. This chain links TRBV4-1 with TRBJ1-2; weak D call: TRBD1 (6 bases). The CDR3 totals 15 residues. Trimming took 0 bases from V and 3 from J, leaving 11 bases between them. Germline V CDR1 and CDR2: MGHRA, YSYEKL.

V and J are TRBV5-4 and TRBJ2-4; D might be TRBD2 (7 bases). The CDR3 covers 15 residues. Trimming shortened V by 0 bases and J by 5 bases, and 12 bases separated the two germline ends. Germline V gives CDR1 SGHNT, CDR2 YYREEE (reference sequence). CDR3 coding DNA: TGTGCCAGCAGCTTGGGCAAGGGGGGGGAAAACATTCAGTACTTC. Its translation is CASSLGKGGENIQYF.

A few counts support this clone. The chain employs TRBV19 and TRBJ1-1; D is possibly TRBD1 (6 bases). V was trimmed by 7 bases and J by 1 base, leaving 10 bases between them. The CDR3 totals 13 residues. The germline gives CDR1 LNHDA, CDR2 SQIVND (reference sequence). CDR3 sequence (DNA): TGTGCCAGTACTGGACAGCGGAACACTGAAGCTTTCTTT. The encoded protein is CASTGQRNTEAFF.

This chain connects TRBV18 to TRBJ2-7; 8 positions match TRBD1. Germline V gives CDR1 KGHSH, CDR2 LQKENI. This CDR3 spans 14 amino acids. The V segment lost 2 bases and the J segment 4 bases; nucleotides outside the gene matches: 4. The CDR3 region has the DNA TGTGCCAGCTCACCATCGACAGGGGTATACGAGCAGTACTTC. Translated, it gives CASSPSTGVYEQYF.

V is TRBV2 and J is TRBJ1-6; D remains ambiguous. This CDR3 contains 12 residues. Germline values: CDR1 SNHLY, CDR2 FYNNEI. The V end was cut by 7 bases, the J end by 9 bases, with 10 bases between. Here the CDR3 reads CASTVRGSPLHF. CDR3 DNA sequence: TGTGCCAGCACCGTACGCGGTTCACCCCTCCACTTT.

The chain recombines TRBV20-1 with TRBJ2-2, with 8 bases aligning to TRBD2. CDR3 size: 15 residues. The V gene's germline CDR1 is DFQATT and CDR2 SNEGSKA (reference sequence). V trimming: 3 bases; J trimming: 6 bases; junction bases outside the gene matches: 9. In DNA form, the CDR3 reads TGCAGTGCTAGTGTTCCGGGACTAGAAGCCGGGGAGCTGTTTTTT. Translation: CSASVPGLEAGELFF.

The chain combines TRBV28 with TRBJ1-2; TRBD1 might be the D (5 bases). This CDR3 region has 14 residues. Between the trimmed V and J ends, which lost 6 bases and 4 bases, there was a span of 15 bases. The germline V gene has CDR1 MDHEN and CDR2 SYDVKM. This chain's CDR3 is CASRGPRGGYGYTF. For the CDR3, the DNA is TGTGCCAGCAGGGGACCACGGGGGGGCTATGGCTACACCTTC.

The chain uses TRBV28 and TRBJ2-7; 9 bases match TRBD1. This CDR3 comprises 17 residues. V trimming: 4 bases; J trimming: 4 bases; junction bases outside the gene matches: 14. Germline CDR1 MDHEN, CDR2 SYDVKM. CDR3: CASSSPSSGQGRYEQYF. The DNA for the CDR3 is TGTGCCAGCAGTTCCCCTAGCTCTGGACAGGGGCGGTACGAGCAGTACTTC.

The CDR3 loop is CASSLAGRYPEAFF. In DNA, the CDR3 is TGCGCCAGCAGCTTGGCCGGGAGGTACCCTGAAGCTTTCTTT. The V gene is TRBV5-1, the J gene TRBJ1-1; D is undetermined. The germline V gene has CDR1 SGHRS and CDR2 YFSETQ. The CDR3 totals 14 residues. V was trimmed by 0 bases and J by 6 bases, leaving 12 bases between them.

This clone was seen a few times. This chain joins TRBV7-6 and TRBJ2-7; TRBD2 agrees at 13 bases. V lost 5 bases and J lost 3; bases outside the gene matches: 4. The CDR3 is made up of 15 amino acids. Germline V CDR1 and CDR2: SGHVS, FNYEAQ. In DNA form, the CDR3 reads TGTGCCAGCAGCGAGGGACTAGCGGGGATCTACGAGCAGTACTTC. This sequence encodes CASSEGLAGIYEQYF. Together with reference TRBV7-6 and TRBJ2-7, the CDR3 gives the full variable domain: GAGVSQSPRYKVTKRGQDVALRCDPISGHVSLYWYRQALGQGPEFLTYFNYEAQQDKSGLPNDRFSAERPEGSISTLTIQRTEQRDSAMYRCASSEGLAGIYEQYFGPGTRLTVT.

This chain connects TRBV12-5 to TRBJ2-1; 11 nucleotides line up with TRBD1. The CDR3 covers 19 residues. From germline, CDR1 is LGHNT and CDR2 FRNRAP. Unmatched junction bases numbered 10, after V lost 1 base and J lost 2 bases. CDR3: CASGLGIVPGQGAYNEQFF. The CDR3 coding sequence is TGTGCTAGTGGTTTGGGAATCGTACCGGGACAGGGGGCCTACAATGAGCAGTTCTTC.

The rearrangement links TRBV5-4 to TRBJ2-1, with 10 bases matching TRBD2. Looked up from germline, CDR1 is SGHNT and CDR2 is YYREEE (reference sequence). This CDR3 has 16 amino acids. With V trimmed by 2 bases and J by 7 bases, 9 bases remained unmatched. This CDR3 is CASSFKVLAGENEQFF. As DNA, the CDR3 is TGTGCCAGCAGCTTTAAGGTCCTAGCGGGAGAAAATGAGCAGTTCTTC.

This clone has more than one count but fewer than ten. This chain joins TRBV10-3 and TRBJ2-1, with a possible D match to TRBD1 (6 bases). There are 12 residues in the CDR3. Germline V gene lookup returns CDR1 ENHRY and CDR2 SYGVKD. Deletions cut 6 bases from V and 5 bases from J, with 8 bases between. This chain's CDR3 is CAISRGNNEQFF. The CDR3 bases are TGTGCCATCAGCAGGGGAAACAATGAGCAGTTCTTC.

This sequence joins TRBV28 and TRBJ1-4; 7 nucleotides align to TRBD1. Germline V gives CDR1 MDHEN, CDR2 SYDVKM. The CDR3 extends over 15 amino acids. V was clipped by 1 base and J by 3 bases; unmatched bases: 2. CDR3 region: CASSLSGTANEKLFF. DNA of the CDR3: TGTGCCAGCAGTTTATCAGGGACAGCTAATGAAAAACTGTTTTTT.

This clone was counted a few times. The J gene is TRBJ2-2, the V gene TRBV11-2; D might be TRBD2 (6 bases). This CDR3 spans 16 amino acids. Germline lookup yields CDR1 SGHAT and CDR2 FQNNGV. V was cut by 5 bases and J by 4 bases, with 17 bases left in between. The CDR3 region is CASSAAGGVGTGELFF. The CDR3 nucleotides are TGTGCCAGCAGCGCCGCCGGGGGAGTGGGCACCGGGGAGCTGTTTTTT.

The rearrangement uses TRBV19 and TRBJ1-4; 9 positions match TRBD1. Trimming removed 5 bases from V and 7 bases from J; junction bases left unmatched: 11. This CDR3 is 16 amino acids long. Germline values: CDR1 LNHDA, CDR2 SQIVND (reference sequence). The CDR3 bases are TGTGCCAGTAGTCTGTACTACAGGGGGCGCATTGAAAAACTGTTTTTT. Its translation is CASSLYYRGRIEKLFF. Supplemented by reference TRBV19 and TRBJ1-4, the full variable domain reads DGGITQSPKYLFRKEGQNVTLSCEQNLNHDAMYWYRQDPGQGLRLIYYSQIVNDFQKGDIAEGYSVSREKKESFPLTVTSAQKNPTAFYLCASSLYYRGRIEKLFFGSGTQLSVL.

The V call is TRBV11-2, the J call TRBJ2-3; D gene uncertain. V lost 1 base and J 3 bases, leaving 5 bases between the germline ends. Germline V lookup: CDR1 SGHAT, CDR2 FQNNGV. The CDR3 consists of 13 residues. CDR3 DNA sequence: TGTGCCAGCAGCTTAGCGGTGACAGATACGCAGTATTTT. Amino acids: CASSLAVTDTQYF.